This TCR beta chain was identified in a study of blood T cell repertoires in COVID-19. Clones were sequenced by immunoSEQ multiplex PCR, and TCRdb holds only the in-frame ones, with some missing. Among 190,000 or so clones listed, roughly 94% were seen once. The sample taken for sequencing was peripheral blood. The source is a man under 40 with COVID-19, enrolled during active disease.

CDR3 bases: TGTGCCAGCTCACCTGGCCCCAACGCTGGCTACACCTTC. Translating gives CASSPGPNAGYTF. The V and J genes are TRBV18 and TRBJ1-2; D is uncertain. CDR1 is KGHSH and CDR2 is LQKENI in the germline V gene. The CDR3 sequence is 13 residues long. Trimming removed 3 bases at V and 7 bases at J, with 12 bases between.